The entry that follows covers one TCR beta chain sequence. Time point indicated: newly diagnosed GD, antithyroid drugs for less than 3 months. PBMC-derived RNA was used for the TCR library. These data come from a study of regulatory T cells in long-lasting Graves disease. Study-level information: Duration of antithyroid drug therapy among newly diagnosed Graves' patients was under 3 months.

To make TCR beta libraries, researchers used iRepertoire HTBI primers and Arm-PCR of CDR3 regions. TCRdb re-called the multiplex PCR reads with MiXCR, one entry per CDR3 protein. The repertoire has about 530,000 distinct CDR3 sequences, 15% to 20% of them found once; the top ten carry just under 25%. A further study also used this sample, focusing on T cells in Graves' hyperthyroidism and ophthalmopathy. From that paper: The study based diagnoses on clinical symptoms, serum thyroxine and TRAb, thyroid ultrasound and orbital computed tomography.

The source is a woman aged 35-65 years with Graves disease. Sequenced here: peripheral blood mononuclear cells (PBMCs), sampled at new diagnosis, from a patient treated with antithyroid drugs.

The CDR3 here is CASAPRRGGINEQFF. CDR3 coding DNA: TGTGCCAGCGCACCTAGGAGGGGAGGGATCAATGAGCAGTTCTTC. The chain couples TRBV27 to TRBJ2-1; the match to TRBD2 covers 7 bases. J was trimmed by 6 bases and V by 8 bases; bases with no gene match: 13. Germline-derived CDR1 and CDR2 are MNHEY and SMNVEV (reference sequence). The CDR3 has 15 residues.